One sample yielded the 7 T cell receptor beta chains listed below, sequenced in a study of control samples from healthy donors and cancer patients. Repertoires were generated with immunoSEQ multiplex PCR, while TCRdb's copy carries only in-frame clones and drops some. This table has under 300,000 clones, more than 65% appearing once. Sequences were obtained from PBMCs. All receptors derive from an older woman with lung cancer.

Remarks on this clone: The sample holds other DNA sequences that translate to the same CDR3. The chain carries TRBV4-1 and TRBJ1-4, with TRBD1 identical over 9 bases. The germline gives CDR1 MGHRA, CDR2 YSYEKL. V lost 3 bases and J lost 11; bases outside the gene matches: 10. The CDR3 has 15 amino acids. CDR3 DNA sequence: TGCGCCAGCAGCCAGTGGGGACAGGGAGGTGAGAAACTGTTTTTT. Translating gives CASSQWGQGGEKLFF.

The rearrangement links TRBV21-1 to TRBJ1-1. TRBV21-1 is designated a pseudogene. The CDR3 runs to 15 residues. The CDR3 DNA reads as TGTGCCAGCAGGGATTGGGTGTTAATGAACACTGAAGCTTTCTTT. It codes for CASRDWVLMNTEAFF.

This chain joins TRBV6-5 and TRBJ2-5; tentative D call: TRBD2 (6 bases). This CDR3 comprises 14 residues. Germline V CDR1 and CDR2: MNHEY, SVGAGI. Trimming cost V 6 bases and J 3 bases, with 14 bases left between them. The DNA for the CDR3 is TGTGCCAGCAGGGAGGGACCCACCGAAGAGACCCAGTACTTC. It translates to CASREGPTEETQYF.

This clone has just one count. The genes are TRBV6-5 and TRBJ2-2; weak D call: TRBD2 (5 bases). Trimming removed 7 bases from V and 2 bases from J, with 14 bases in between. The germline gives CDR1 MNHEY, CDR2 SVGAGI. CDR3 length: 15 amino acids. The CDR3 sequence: CASTYERVNTGELFF. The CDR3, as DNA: TGTGCCAGCACATATGAGAGGGTTAACACCGGGGAGCTGTTTTTT.

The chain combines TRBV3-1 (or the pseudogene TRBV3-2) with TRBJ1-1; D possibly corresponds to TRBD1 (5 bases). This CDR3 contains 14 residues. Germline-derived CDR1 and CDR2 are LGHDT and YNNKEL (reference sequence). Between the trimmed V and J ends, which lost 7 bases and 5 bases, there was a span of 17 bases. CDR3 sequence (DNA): TGTGCCAGCACCCTAACGAGGGGAGAGACTGAAGCTTTCTTT. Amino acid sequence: CASTLTRGETEAFF.

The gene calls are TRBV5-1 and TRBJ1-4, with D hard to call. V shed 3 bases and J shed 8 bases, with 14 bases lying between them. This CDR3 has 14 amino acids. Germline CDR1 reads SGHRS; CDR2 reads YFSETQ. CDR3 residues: CASSSTAGSEKLFF. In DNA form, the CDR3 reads TGCGCCAGCAGCTCCACGGCCGGGAGCGAAAAACTGTTTTTT.

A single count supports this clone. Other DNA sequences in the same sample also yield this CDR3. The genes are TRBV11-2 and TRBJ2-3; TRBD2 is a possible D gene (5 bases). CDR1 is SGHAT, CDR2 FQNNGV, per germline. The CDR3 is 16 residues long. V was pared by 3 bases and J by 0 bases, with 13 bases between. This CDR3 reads CASSFWSGGSTDTQYF. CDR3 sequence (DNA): TGTGCCAGCAGCTTTTGGAGCGGAGGTAGCACAGATACGCAGTATTTT.